These 13 T cell receptor beta chains were sequenced from one sample in a study of spatial heterogeneity in lung cancer. TCRdb passed the 5' RACE reads through MiXCR, listing each CDR3 protein once. The repertoire has approximately 92,000 distinct CDR3 sequences, 9.5% to 15% of them found once; the top ten carry under 50%. Specified time point: sample taken at primary tumor resection. The sample here was PBMCs, taken at surgery. Receptor source: a male donor with early-stage non-small cell lung cancer.

This clonotype was observed at least ten times. The chain joins TRBV7-6 to TRBJ2-5; D not resolved. The germline CDR1 and CDR2 sequences are SGHVS and FNYEAQ. The CDR3 has 14 amino acids. Deletions cut 2 bases from V and 1 base from J, with 8 bases between. CDR3: CASSLQWGQETQYF. As DNA, the CDR3 is TGTGCCAGCAGCTTACAGTGGGGCCAAGAGACCCAGTACTTC.

This clonotype turned up a few times. In nucleotides, the CDR3 is TGTGCCAGTAGTATCTTTCCCGGGACTGGGAGCAATGAGCAGTTCTTC. This codes for CASSIFPGTGSNEQFF. This chain joins TRBV19 and TRBJ2-1, with D possibly TRBD2 on 6 matching bases. CDR1 is LNHDA, CDR2 SQIVND, per germline (reference sequence). Trimming removed 3 bases at V and 6 bases at J, with 18 bases between. This CDR3 has 16 amino acids.

This clonotype was counted a few times. The rearrangement joins TRBV6-2 or TRBV6-3 to TRBJ2-5; the match to TRBD2 covers 7 bases. The CDR3 has 16 amino acids. With 4 bases clipped from V and 3 bases from J, the junction kept 11 bases outside the gene matches. Germline CDR1 and CDR2: MNHEY and SVGEGT. The CDR3 nucleotides read TGTGCCAGCAGTTCCGCGCCTAGCGGTTATAAAGAGACCCAGTACTTC. Protein product: CASSSAPSGYKETQYF.

This clonotype was found a few times. This chain joins TRBV28 and TRBJ1-2; 7 nucleotides align to TRBD1. Germline V lookup: CDR1 MDHEN, CDR2 SYDVKM. The CDR3 sequence is 15 residues long. Trimming cost V 2 bases and J 4 bases; bases outside gene matches: 7. The CDR3 sequence is CASSLNRGKVYGYTF. CDR3 DNA sequence: TGTGCCAGCAGTTTAAACAGGGGCAAAGTCTATGGCTACACCTTC.

Many counts were recorded for this clonotype. The rearrangement uses TRBV29-1 and TRBJ2-2; 7 bases are a match to TRBD1. There are 15 residues in the CDR3. Looked up from germline, CDR1 is SQVTM and CDR2 is ANQGSEA. Unmatched junction bases numbered 7, after V lost 6 bases and J lost 0 bases. CDR3 sequence reads: CSVETGTANTGELFF. The CDR3 region has the DNA TGCAGCGTAGAAACTGGGACAGCGAACACCGGGGAGCTGTTTTTT.

The rearrangement uses TRBV18 and TRBJ2-7; 7 positions agree with TRBD1. V shed 5 bases, J shed 6 bases, and the junction held 10 bases outside the gene matches. CDR3 length equals 14 residues. Germline CDR1 KGHSH, CDR2 LQKENI. As DNA, the CDR3 is TGTGCCAGCTCATCCGACAGGGCCCTCGGCGAGCAGTACTTC. This translates into CASSSDRALGEQYF.

This clonotype occurred many times. This sequence joins TRBV11-2 and TRBJ2-1, with 11 bases matching TRBD2. Germline assignment: CDR1 SGHAT and CDR2 FQNNGV. The CDR3 length is 14 residues. Trimming at V came to 3 bases and at J to 8 bases, leaving 3 bases not matched to a gene. The CDR3 sequence: CASSFSGGAYEQFF. Written as DNA, the CDR3 is TGTGCCAGCAGCTTTAGCGGGGGGGCCTATGAGCAGTTCTTC.

The rearrangement uses TRBV4-3 and TRBJ1-1; 8 bases fit TRBD1. Germline assignment: CDR1 LGHNA and CDR2 YSLEER. The CDR3 is 15 residues long. V dropped 0 bases and J dropped 7; count of bases not matched to a gene: 7. As DNA, the CDR3 is TGCGCCAGCAGCCAAGATCTCAGGGGGCAGGATGAAGCTTTCTTT. Translated, it gives CASSQDLRGQDEAFF.

This rearrangement joins TRBV30 to TRBJ1-6; D not resolved. From germline, CDR1 is GTSNPN and CDR2 SVGIG (reference sequence). The ends were cut back, 2 bases at V and 8 bases at J, with 13 bases in the middle. The CDR3 contains 14 residues. CDR3 coding DNA: TGTGCCTGGAGTTTGGTAGGGATGGATTCACCCCTCCACTTT. This gives the protein CAWSLVGMDSPLHF.

This clonotype was recorded a few times. This chain uses TRBV5-1 with TRBJ2-5; 13 bases line up with TRBD2. Looked up from germline, CDR1 is SGHRS and CDR2 is YFSETQ. V shed 0 bases, J shed 4 bases, and the junction held 6 bases outside the gene matches. CDR3 length: 17 amino acids. CDR3 in DNA: TGCGCCAGCAGCTTGGGACTAGCGGGAGGTTTAGCAGAGACCCAGTACTTC. It is translated as CASSLGLAGGLAETQYF.

The chain employs TRBV7-2 and TRBJ2-3; D uncertain. Trimming stripped 5 bases from V and 13 bases from J, with 13 bases between. CDR1 and CDR2 from the germline V gene are SGHTA and FQGNSA. The CDR3 covers 11 residues. Here the CDR3 reads CASSAGPQEYF. In nucleotides, the CDR3 is TGTGCCAGCAGCGCCGGCCCCCAGGAGTATTTT.

This clonotype was found a few times. This chain connects TRBV5-6 to TRBJ2-1; TRBD2 agrees at 12 bases. The germline V gene has CDR1 SGHDT and CDR2 YYEEEE. Germline trimming cut 5 bases from V and 4 bases from J; bases unmatched to any gene: 7. The CDR3 extends over 16 amino acids. The CDR3 loop reads CASRTTSGRSYNEQFF. CDR3 nucleotide sequence: TGTGCCAGCAGAACGACTAGCGGGAGATCATACAATGAGCAGTTCTTC.

This chain connects TRBV28 to TRBJ2-4; tentatively, D is TRBD2 (5 bases). The V end lost 6 bases, the J end lost 1 base, and 10 bases lay between the germline ends. This CDR3 has 14 amino acids. Germline-derived CDR1 and CDR2 are MDHEN and SYDVKM. The CDR3 DNA sequence: TGTGCCAGCAGCCGGGGTTGGGCCAAAAACATTCAGTACTTC. Protein product: CASSRGWAKNIQYF.